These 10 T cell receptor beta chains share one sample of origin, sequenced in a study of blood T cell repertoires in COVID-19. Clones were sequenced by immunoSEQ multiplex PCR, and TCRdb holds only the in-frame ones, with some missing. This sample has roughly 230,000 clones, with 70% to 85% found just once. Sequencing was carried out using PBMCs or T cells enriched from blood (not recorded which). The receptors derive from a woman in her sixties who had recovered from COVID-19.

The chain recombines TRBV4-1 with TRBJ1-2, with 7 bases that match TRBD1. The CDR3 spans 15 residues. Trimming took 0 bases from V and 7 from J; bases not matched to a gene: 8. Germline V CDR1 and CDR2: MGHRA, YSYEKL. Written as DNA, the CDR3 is TGCGCCAGCAGCCAAGATATCCTGACAGGGCTTGGCTACACCTTC. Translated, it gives CASSQDILTGLGYTF.

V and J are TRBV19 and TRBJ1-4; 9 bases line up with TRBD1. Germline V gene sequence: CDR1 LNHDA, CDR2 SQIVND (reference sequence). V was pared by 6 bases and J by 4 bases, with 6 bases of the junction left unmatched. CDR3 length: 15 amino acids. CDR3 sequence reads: CASSGDRGSNEKLFF. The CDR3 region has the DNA TGTGCCAGTAGCGGCGACAGGGGGAGTAATGAAAAACTGTTTTTT.

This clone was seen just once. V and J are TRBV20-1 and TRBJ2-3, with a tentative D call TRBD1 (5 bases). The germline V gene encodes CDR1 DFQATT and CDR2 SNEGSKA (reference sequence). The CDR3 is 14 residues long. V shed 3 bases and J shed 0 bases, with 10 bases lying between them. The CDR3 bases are TGCAGTGCTAGTCCCAGGGCTAGCACAGATACGCAGTATTTT. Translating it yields CSASPRASTDTQYF.

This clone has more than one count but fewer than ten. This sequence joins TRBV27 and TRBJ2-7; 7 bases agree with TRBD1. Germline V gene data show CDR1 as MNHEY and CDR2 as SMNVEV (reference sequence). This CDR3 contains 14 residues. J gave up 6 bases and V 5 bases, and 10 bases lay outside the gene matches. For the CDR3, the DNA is TGTGCCAGCAGTCCTCCGGGACAGAACACCGAGCAGTACTTC. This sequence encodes CASSPPGQNTEQYF.

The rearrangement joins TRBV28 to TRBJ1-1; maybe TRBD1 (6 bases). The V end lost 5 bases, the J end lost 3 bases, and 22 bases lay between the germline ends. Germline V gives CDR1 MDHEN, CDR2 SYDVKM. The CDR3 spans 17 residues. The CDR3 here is CASSRGDLTGWDTEAFF. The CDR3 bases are TGTGCCAGCAGTCGGGGGGATCTGACAGGTTGGGACACTGAAGCTTTCTTT.

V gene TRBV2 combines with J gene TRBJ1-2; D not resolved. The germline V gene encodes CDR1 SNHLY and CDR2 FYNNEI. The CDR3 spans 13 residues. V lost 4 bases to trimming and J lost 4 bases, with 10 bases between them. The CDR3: CASSGEEIYGYTF. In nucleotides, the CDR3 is TGTGCCAGCAGTGGAGAGGAGATCTATGGCTACACCTTC.

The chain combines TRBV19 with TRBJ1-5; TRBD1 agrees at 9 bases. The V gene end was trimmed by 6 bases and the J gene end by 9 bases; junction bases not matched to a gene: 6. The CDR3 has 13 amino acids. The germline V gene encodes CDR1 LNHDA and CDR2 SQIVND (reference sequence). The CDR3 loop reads CASSGDRDRPQHF. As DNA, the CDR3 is TGTGCCAGTAGCGGGGACAGGGATCGGCCCCAGCATTTT.

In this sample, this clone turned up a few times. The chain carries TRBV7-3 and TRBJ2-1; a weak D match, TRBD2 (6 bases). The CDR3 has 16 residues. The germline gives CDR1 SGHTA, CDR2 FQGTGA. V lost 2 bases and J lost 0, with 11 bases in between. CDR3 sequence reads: CASSLLGGSSYNEQFF. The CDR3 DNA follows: TGTGCCAGCAGCTTATTGGGGGGTAGCTCCTACAATGAGCAGTTCTTC.

CDR3 nucleotides: TGCGCCAGCAGCTTGCGAGCGGGGGACACCGGGGAGCTGTTTTTT. Translated, it gives CASSLRAGDTGELFF. This chain links TRBV5-1 with TRBJ2-2, with TRBD2 identical over 8 bases. The junction had 2 bases not matched to a gene; V was cut back by 1 base and J by 3 bases. Germline loops: CDR1 SGHRS, CDR2 YFSETQ. This CDR3 spans 15 amino acids.

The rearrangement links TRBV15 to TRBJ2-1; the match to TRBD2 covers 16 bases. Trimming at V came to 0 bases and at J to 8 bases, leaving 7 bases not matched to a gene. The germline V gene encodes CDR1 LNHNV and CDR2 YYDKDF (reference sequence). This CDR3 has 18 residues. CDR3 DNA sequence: TGTGCCACCAGCAGAGATGGGGGGACTAGCGGGAGGGCCGATGAGCAGTTCTTC. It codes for CATSRDGGTSGRADEQFF.